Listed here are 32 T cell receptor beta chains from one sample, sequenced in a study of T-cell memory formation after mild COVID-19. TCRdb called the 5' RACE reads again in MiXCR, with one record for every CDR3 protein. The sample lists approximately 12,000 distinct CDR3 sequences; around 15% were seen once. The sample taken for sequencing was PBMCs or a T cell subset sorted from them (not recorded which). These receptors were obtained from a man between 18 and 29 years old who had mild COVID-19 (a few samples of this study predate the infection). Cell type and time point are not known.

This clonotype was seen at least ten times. In DNA, the CDR3 is TGCGCCAGCAGCCAACAGGGTGTTGAGCAGTTCTTC. This gives the protein CASSQQGVEQFF. The chain employs TRBV4-3 and TRBJ2-1, with TRBD1 as a possible D gene (5 bases). Germline V CDR1 and CDR2: LGHNA, YSLEER. The V end lost 2 bases, the J end lost 9 bases, and 8 bases lay between the germline ends. There are 12 residues in the CDR3.

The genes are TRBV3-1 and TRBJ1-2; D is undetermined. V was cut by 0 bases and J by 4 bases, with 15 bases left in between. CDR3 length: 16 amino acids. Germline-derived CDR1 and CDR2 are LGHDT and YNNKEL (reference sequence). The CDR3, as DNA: TGTGCCAGCAGCCAAGATGCAGGTCGCCGAGGCTATGGCTACACCTTC. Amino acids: CASSQDAGRRGYGYTF.

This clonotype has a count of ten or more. CDR3 DNA sequence: TGCGCCAGCAGGGTTTGGGCCCGCTATGGCTACACCTTC. Its translation is CASRVWARYGYTF. The rearrangement links TRBV5-1 to TRBJ1-2; no definite D call. The CDR3 extends over 13 amino acids. Per the germline V gene, CDR1 is SGHRS and CDR2 is YFSETQ. The germline V and J ends were trimmed by 5 bases and 4 bases, with 12 bases remaining between them.

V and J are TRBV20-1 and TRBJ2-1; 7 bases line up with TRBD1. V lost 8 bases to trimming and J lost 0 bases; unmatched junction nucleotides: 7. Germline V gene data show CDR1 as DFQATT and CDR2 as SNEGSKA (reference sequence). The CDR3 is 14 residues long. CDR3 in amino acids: CSPKTGSSYNEQFF. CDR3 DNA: TGCAGTCCGAAGACAGGGAGCTCCTACAATGAGCAGTTCTTC.

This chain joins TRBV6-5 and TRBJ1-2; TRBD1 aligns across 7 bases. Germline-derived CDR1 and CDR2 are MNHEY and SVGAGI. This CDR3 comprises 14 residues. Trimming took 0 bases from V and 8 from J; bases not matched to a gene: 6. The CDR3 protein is CASSYSNRGWGYTF. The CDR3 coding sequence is TGTGCCAGCAGTTACTCGAACAGGGGCTGGGGCTACACCTTC.

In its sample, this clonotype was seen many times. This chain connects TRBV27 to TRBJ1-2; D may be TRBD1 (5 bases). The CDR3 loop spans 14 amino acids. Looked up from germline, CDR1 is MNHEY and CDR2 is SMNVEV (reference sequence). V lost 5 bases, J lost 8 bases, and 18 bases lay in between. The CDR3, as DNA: TGTGCCAGCAGTGCCCTGGACACGACAGACGGCTACACCTTC. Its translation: CASSALDTTDGYTF.

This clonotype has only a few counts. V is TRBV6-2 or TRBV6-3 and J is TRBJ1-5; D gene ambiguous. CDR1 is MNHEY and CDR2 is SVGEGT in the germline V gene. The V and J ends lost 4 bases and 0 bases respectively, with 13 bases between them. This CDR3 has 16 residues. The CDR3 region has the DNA TGTGCCAGCAGTTTCGTCTTGGGCTTTAGCAATCAGCCCCAGCATTTT. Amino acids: CASSFVLGFSNQPQHF.

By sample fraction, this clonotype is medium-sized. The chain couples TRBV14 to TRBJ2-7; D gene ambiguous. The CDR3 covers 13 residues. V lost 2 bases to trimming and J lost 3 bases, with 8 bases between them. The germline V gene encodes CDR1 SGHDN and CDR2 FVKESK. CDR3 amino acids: CASSQLGYYEQYF. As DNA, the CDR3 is TGTGCCAGCAGCCAACTAGGTTACTACGAGCAGTACTTC.

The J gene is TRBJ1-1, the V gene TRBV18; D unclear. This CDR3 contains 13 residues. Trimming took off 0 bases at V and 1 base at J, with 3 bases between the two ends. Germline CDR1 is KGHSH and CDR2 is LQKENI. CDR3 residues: CASSPPQNTEAFF. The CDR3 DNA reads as TGTGCCAGCTCACCACCTCAGAACACTGAAGCTTTCTTT.

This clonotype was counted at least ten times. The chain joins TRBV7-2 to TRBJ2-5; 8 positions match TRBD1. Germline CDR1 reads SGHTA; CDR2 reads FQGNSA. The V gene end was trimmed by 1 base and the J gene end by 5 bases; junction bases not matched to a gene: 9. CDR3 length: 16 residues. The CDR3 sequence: CASSLGWQGAWETQYF. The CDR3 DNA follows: TGTGCCAGCAGCTTAGGCTGGCAGGGGGCGTGGGAGACCCAGTACTTC.

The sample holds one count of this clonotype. For the CDR3, the DNA is TGTGCAAGTACACTAGCGGGGGCTAAGAACACCGGGGAGCTGTTTTTT. This sequence encodes CASTLAGAKNTGELFF. This rearrangement joins TRBV12-2 to TRBJ2-2; whether TRBD1, the table's D call, matches the DNA was not checked. TRBV12-2 constitutes a pseudogene. This CDR3 spans 16 amino acids.

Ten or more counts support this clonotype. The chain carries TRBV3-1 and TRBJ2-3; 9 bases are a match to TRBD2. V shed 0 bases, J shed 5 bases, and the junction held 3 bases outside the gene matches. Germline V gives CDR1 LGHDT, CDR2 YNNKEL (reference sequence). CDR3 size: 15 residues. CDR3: CASSQDLLAGDTQYF. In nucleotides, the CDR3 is TGTGCCAGCAGCCAAGATCTACTAGCGGGAGATACGCAGTATTTT.

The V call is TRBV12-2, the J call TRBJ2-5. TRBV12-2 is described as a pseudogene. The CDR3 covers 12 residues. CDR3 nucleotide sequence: TGTGCAAGTCGCTTTGAACAAGAGACCCAGTACTTC. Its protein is CASRFEQETQYF.

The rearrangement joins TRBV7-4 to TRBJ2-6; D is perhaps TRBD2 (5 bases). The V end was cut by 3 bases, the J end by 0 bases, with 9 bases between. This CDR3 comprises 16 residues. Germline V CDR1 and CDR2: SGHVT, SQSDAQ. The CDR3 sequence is CASSLDGGSGANVLTF. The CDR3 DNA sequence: TGTGCCAGCAGCTTGGACGGAGGCTCTGGGGCCAACGTCCTGACTTTC. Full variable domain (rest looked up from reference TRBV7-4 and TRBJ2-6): GAGVSQSPRYKVAKRGRDVALRCDSISGHVTLYWYRQTLGQGSEVLTYSQSDAQRDKSGRPSGRFSAERPERSVSTLKIQRTEQGDSAVYLCASSLDGGSGANVLTFGAGSRLTVL.

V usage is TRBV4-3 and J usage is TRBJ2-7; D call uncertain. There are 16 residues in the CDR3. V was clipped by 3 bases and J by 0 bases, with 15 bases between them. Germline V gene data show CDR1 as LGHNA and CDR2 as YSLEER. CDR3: CASSHFYTDFSYEQYF. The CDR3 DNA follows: TGCGCCAGCAGCCACTTCTACACAGACTTCTCCTACGAGCAGTACTTC.

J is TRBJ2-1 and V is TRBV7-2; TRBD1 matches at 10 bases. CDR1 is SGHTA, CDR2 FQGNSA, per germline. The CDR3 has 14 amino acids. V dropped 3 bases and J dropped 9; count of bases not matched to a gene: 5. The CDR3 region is CASSFGQGVGEQFF. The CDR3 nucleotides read TGTGCCAGCAGCTTCGGACAGGGGGTAGGTGAGCAGTTCTTC.

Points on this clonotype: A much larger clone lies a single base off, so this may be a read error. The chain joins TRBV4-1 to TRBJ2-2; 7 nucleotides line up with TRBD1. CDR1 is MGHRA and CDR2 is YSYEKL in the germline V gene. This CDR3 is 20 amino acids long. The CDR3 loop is CASKRESQATGAMNTGEQFF. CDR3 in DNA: TGCGCCAGCAAACGCGAGTCACAAGCCACAGGGGCGATGAACACCGGGGAGCAGTTTTTT.

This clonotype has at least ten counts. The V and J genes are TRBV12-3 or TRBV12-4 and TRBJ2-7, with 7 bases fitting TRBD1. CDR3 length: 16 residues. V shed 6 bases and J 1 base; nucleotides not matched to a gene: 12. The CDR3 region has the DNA TGTGCCAGCAGCCCACGGACAGGCGAAACGTCCTACGAGCAGTACTTC. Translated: CASSPRTGETSYEQYF.

CDR3 DNA sequence: TGTGCCAGCAGCTTGGCCAGGGGGAGGGTTGAAGCTTTCTTT. As protein: CASSLARGRVEAFF. This chain uses TRBV5-8 with TRBJ1-1; 7 bases are a match to TRBD1. Per germline, CDR1 SGHTS and CDR2 YDEGEE. J gave up 7 bases and V 0 bases, and 6 bases lay outside the gene matches. This CDR3 has 14 amino acids. Drawing the rest from reference TRBV5-8 and TRBJ1-1, the complete variable domain is EAGVTQSPTHLIKTRGQQATLRCSPISGHTSVYWYQQALGLGLQFLLWYDEGEERNRGNFPPRFSGRQFPNYSSELNVNALELEDSALYLCASSLARGRVEAFFGQGTRLTVV.

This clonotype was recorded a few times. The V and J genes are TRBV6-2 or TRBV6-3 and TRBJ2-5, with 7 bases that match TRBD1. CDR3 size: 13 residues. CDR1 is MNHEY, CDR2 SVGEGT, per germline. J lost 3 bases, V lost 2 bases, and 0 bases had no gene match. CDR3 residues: CASSYGTEETQYF. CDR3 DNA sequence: TGTGCCAGCAGTTACGGGACAGAAGAGACCCAGTACTTC.

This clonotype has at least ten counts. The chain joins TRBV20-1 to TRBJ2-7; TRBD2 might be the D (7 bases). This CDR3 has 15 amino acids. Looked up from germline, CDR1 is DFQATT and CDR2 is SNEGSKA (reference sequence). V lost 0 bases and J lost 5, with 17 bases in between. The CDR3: CSARDPRGGGDEQYF. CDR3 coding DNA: TGCAGTGCTAGAGATCCGAGGGGGGGTGGCGACGAGCAGTACTTC.

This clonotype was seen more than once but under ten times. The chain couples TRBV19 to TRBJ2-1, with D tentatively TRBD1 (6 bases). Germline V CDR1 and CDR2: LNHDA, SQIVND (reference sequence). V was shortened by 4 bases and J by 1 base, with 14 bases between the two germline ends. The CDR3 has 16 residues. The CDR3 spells CASSTIMDSSYNEQFF. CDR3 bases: TGTGCCAGTAGTACGATAATGGACAGTTCCTACAATGAGCAGTTCTTC.

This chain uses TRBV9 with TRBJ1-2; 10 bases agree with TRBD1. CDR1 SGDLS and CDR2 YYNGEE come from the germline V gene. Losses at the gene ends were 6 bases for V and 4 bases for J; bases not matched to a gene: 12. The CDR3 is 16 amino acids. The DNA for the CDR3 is TGTGCCAGCACCCCGGGGGGGACAGGGGCAACCTATGGCTACACCTTC. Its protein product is CASTPGGTGATYGYTF.

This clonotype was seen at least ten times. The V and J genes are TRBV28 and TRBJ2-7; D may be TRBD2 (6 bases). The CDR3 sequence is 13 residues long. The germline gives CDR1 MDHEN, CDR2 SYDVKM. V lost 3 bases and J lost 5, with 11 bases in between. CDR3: CASSFAGSDEQYV. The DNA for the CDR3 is TGTGCCAGCAGTTTCGCGGGATCGGACGAGCAGTACGTC.

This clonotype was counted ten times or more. The CDR3 DNA reads TGTGCCATCAGTCGGGACAGAGAAGCTTTCTTT. Its translation: CAISRDREAFF. The J gene is TRBJ1-1, the V gene TRBV10-3; 7 bases fit TRBD1. The V segment lost 5 bases and the J segment 8 bases; nucleotides outside the gene matches: 2. Germline CDR1 ENHRY, CDR2 SYGVKD. This CDR3 has 11 residues.

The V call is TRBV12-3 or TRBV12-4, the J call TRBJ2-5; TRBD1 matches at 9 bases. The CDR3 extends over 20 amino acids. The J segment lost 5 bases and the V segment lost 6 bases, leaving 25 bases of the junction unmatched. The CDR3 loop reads CASRLKPPDGTGKSDETQYF. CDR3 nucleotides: TGTGCCAGCAGACTGAAGCCCCCAGATGGGACAGGGAAATCCGACGAGACCCAGTACTTC.

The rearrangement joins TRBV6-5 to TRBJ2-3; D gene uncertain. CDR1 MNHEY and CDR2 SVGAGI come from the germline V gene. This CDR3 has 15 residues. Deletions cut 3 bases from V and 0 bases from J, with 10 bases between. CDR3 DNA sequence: TGTGCCAGCAGTTATGTCGAGACCAGCACAGATACGCAGTATTTT. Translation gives CASSYVETSTDTQYF.

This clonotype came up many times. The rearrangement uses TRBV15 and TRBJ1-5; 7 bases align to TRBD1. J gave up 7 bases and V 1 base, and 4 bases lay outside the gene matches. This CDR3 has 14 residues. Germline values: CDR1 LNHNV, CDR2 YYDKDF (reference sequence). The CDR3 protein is CATSRVDRAQPQHF. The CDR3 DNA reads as TGTGCCACCAGCAGAGTCGACAGGGCCCAGCCCCAGCATTTT. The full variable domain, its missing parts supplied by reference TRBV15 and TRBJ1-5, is DAMVIQNPRYQVTQFGKPVTLSCSQTLNHNVMYWYQQKSSQAPKLLFHYYDKDFNNEADTPDNFQSRRPNTSFCFLDIRSPGLGDTAMYLCATSRVDRAQPQHFGDGTRLSIL.

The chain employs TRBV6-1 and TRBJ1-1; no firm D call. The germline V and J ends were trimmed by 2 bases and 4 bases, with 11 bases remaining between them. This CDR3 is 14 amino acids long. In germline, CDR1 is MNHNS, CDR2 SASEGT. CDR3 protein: CASSETPSTTEAFF. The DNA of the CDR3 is TGTGCCAGCAGTGAAACGCCTTCGACCACTGAAGCTTTCTTT.

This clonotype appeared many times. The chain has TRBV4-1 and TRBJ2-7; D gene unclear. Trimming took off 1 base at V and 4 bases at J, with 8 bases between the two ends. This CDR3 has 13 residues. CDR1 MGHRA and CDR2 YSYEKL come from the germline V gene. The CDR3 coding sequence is TGCGCCAGCAGCCAAGCCCCGAGATACGAGCAGTACTTC. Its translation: CASSQAPRYEQYF.

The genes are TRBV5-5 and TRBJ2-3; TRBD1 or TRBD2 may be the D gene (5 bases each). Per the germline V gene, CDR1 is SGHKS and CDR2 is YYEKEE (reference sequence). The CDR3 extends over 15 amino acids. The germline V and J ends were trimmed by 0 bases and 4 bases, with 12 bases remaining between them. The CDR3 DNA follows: TGTGCCAGCAGCTTGGGGGGCGTGGGGGCAGATACGCAGTATTTT. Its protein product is CASSLGGVGADTQYF.

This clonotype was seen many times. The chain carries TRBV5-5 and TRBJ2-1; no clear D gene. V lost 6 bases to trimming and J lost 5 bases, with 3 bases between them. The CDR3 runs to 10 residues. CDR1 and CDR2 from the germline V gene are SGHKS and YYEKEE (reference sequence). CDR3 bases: TGTGCCAGCAACGACAATGAGCAGTTCTTC. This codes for CASNDNEQFF.